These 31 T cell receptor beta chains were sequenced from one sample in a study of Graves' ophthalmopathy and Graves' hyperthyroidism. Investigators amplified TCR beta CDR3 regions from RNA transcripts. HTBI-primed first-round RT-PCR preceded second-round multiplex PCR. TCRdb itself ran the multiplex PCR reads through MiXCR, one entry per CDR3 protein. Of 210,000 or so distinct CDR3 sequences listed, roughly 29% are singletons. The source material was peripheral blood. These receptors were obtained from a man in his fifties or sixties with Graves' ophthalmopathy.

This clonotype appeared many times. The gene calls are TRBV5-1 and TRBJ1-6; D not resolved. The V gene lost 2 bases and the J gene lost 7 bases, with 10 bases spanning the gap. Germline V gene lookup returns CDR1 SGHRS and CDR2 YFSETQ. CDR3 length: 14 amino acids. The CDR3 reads CASSLTTVNSPLHF. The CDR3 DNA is TGCGCCAGCAGCTTAACGACTGTGAATTCACCCCTCCACTTT.

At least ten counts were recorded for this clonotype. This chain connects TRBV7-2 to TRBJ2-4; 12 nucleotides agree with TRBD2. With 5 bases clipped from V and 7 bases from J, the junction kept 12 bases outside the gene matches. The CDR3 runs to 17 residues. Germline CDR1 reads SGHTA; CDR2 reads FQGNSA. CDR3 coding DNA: TGTGCCAGCAGCATTTCATCTAGCGGGAGGGGCGGGAACATTCAGTACTTC. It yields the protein CASSISSSGRGGNIQYF.

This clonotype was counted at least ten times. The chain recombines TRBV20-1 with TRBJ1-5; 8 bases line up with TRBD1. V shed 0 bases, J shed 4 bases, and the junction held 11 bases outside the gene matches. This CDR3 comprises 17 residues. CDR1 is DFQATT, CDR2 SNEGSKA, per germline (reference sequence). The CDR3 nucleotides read TGCAGTGCTAGAGAACCCTCGGACAGGGTAGGGAATCAGCCCCAGCATTTT. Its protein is CSAREPSDRVGNQPQHF.

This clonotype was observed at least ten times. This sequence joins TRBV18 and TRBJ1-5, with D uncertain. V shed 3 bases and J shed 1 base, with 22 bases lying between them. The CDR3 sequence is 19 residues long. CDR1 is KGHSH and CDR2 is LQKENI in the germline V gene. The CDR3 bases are TGTGCCAGCTCACCCACACGGGAGGGAGACCTTTTAAGCAATCAGCCCCAGCATTTT. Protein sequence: CASSPTREGDLLSNQPQHF.

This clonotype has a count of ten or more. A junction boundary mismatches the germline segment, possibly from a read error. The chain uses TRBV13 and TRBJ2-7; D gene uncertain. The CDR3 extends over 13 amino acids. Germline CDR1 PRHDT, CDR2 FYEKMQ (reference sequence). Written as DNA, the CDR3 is TGTGCCAGCAGGAGCAGCTCGTATCTCGAGCAATACTTC. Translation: CASRSSSYLEQYF.

The CDR3 coding sequence is TGTGCCATCAGTGATTACCCTTCGGACACTGAAGCTTTCTTT. Translated: CAISDYPSDTEAFF. The rearrangement joins TRBV10-3 to TRBJ1-1, with unresolved D. The CDR3 has 14 amino acids. With 3 bases removed from V and 3 bases from J, the gap between germline ends came to 11 bases. Germline assignment: CDR1 ENHRY and CDR2 SYGVKD.

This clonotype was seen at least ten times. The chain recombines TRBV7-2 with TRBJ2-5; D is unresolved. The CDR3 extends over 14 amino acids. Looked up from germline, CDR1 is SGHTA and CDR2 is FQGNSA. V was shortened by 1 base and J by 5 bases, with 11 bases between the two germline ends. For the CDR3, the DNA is TGTGCCAGCAGCTTAGTTGGGTCGTCGGAGACCCAGTACTTC. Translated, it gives CASSLVGSSETQYF.

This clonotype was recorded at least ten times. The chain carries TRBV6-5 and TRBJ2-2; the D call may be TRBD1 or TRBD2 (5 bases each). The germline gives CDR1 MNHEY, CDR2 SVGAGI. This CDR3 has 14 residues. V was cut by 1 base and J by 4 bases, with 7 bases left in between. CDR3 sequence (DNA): TGTGCCAGCAGTTACTGGGACCCCACCGGGGAGCTGTTTTTT. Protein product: CASSYWDPTGELFF.

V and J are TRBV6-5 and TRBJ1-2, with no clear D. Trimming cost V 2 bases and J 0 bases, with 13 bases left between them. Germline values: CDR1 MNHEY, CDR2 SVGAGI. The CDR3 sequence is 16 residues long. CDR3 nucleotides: TGTGCCAGCAGTTACCACTCCGGACCTACTAACTATGGCTACACCTTC. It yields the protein CASSYHSGPTNYGYTF.

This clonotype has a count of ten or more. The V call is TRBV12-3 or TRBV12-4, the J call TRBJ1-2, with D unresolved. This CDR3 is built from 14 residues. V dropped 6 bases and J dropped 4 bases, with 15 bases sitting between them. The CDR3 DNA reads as TGTGCCAGCAGCCCCGGACTCGGGGTCTATGGCTACACCTTC. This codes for CASSPGLGVYGYTF.

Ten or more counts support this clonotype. In nucleotides, the CDR3 is TGCAGCGTTGAATTGATGACGACCCAGTACTTC. Translated, it gives CSVELMTTQYF. J is TRBJ2-5 and V is TRBV29-1; D call uncertain. The CDR3 has 11 amino acids. The V and J ends lost 2 bases and 7 bases respectively, with 8 bases between them. Germline lookup yields CDR1 SQVTM and CDR2 ANQGSEA.

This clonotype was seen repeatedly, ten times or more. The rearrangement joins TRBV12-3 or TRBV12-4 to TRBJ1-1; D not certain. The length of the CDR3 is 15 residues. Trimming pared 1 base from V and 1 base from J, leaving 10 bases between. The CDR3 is CASSLGMGGNTEAFF. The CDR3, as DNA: TGTGCCAGCAGTTTAGGTATGGGAGGGAACACTGAAGCTTTCTTT.

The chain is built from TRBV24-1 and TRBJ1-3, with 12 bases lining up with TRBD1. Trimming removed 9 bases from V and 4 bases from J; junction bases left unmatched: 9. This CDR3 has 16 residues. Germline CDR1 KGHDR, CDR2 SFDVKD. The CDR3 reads CATATGQGAIGNTIYF. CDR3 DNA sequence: TGTGCCACCGCGACGGGACAGGGGGCTATCGGAAACACCATATATTTT.

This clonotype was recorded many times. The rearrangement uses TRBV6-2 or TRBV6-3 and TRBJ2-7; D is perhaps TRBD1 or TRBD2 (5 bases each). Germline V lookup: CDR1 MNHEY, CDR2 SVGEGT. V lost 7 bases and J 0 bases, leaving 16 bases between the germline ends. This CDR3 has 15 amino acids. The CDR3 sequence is CASNRDGLSSYEQYF. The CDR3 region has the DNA TGTGCCAGCAACCGGGACGGACTCAGCTCCTACGAGCAGTACTTC.

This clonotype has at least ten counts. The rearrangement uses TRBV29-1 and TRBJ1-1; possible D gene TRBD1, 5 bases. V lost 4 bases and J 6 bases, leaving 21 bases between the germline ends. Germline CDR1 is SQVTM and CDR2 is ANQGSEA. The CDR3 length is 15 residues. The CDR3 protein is CSVGGGETGYAEAFF. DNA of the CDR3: TGCAGCGTTGGGGGTGGGGAAACAGGTTATGCTGAAGCTTTCTTT.

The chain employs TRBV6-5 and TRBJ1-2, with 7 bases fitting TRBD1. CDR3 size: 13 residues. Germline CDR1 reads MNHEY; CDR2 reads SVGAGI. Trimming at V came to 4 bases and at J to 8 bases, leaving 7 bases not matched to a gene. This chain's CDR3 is CASSLTGEKGYTF. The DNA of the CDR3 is TGTGCCAGCAGTTTAACAGGGGAGAAGGGCTACACCTTC.

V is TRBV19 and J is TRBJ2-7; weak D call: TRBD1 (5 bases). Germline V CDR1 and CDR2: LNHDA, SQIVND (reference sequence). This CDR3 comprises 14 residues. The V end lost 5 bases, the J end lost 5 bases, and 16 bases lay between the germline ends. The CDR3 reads CASSSQGMVDEQYF. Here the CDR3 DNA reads TGTGCCAGTAGTTCTCAGGGTATGGTCGACGAGCAGTACTTC.

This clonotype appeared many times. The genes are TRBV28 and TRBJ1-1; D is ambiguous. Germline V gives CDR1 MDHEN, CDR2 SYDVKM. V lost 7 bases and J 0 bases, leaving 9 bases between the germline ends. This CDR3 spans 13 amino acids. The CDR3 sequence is CASIGPMNTEAFF. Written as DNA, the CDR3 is TGTGCCAGCATAGGACCAATGAACACTGAAGCTTTCTTT.

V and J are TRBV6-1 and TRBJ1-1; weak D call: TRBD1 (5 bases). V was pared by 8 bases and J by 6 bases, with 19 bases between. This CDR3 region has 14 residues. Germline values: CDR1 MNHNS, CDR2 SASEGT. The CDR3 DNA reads TGTGCCAGCCAATTGCTGCTCCGGGGCGCTGAAGCTTTCTTT. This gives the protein CASQLLLRGAEAFF.

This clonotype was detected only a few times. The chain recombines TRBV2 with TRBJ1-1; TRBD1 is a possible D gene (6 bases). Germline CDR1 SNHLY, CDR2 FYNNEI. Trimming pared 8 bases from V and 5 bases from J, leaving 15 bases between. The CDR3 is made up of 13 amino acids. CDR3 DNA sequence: TGTGCCAGCGCTGGGGGCAGGGGTACTGAAGCTTTCTTT. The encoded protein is CASAGGRGTEAFF.

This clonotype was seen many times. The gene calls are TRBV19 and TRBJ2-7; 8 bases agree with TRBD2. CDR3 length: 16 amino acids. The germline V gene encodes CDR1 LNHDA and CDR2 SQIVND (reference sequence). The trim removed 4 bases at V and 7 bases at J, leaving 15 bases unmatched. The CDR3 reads CASSTLAGTTTPEQYF. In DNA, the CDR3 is TGTGCCAGTAGTACCTTAGCGGGGACAACGACGCCGGAGCAGTACTTC.

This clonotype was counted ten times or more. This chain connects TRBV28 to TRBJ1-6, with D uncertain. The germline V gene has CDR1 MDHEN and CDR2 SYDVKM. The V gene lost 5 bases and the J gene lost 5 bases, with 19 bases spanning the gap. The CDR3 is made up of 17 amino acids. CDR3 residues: CASSPAVGGVHNSPLHF. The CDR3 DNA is TGTGCCAGCAGTCCGGCGGTTGGCGGAGTGCATAATTCACCCCTCCACTTT.

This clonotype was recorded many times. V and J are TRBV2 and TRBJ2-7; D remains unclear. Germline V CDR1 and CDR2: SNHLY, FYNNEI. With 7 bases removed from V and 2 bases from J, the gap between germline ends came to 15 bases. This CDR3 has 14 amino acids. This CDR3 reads CASTLPGQTYEQYF. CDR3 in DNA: TGTGCCAGCACCCTTCCGGGTCAAACCTACGAGCAGTACTTC.

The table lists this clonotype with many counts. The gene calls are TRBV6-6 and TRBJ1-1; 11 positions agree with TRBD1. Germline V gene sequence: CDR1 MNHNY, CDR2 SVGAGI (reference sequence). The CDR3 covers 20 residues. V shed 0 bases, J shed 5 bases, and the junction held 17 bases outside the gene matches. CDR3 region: CASSYSTAGTGGRDETEAFF. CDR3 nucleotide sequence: TGTGCCAGCAGTTACTCCACCGCCGGGACAGGGGGTAGAGATGAGACTGAAGCTTTCTTT.

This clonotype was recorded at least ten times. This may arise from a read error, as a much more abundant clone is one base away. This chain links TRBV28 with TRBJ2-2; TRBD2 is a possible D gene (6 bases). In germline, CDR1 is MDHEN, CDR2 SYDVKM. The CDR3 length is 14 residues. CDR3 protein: CASTEVGSTGEPFF. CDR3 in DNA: TGTGCCAGCACCGAGGTCGGGAGCACCGGGGAGCCGTTTTTT.

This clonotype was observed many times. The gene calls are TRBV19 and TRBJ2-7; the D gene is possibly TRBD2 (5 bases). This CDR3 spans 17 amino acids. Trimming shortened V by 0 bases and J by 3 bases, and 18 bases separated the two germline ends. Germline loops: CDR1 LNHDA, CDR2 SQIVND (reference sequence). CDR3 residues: CASSIEPPGINRYEQYF. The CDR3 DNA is TGTGCCAGTAGTATAGAGCCACCCGGGATCAATCGCTACGAGCAGTACTTC. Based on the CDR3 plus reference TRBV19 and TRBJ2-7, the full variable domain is DGGITQSPKYLFRKEGQNVTLSCEQNLNHDAMYWYRQDPGQGLRLIYYSQIVNDFQKGDIAEGYSVSREKKESFPLTVTSAQKNPTAFYLCASSIEPPGINRYEQYFGPGTRLTVT.

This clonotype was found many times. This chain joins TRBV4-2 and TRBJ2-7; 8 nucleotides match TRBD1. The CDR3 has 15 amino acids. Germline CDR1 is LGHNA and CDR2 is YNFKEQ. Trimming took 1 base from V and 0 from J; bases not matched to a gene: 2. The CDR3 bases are TGTGCCAGCAGCCAAGTGGGACAGGTCTCCTACGAGCAGTACTTC. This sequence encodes CASSQVGQVSYEQYF.

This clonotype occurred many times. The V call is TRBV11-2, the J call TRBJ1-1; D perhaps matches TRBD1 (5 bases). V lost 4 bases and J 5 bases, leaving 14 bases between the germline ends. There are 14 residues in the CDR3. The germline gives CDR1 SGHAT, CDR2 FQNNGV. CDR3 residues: CASSYGGDLTEAFF. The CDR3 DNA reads TGTGCCAGCAGCTATGGGGGGGATTTGACTGAAGCTTTCTTT.

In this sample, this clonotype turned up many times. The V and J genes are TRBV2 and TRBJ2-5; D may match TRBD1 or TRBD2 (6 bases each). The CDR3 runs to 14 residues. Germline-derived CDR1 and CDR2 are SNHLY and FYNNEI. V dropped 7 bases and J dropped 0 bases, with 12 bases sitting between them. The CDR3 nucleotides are TGTGCCAGCACCTGGGGGGACAACCAAGAGACCCAGTACTTC. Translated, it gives CASTWGDNQETQYF.

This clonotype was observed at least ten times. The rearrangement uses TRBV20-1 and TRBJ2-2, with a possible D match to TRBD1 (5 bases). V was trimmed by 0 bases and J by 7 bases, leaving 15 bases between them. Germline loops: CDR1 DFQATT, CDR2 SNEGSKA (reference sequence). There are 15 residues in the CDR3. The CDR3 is CSARDRQGRRGELFF. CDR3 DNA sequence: TGCAGTGCTAGAGATCGCCAGGGTAGACGCGGGGAGCTGTTTTTT.

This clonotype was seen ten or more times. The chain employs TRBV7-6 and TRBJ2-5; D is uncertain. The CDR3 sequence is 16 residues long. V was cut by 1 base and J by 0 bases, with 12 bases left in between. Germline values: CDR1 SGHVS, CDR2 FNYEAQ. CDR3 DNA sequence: TGTGCCAGCAGCTTAGGTGACCCGTGGGACCAAGAGACCCAGTACTTC. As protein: CASSLGDPWDQETQYF.